One sample yielded the 17 T cell receptor beta chains listed below, sequenced in a study of blood T cells in healthy people across ages. A sample-barcoded 5' primer and a J-beta primer mix were used in a second PCR of roughly 7 to 12 cycles. TCRdb re-derived calls from the 5' RACE reads in MiXCR, one entry per CDR3 protein. The sample records about 570,000 distinct CDR3 sequences, approximately 27% being singletons. The sample consisted of blood. These receptor sequences come from an older woman in good health.

The rearrangement links TRBV20-1 to TRBJ1-1; no clear D. This CDR3 is built from 13 residues. The germline V gene has CDR1 DFQATT and CDR2 SNEGSKA (reference sequence). Trimming removed 3 bases from V and 5 bases from J, with 13 bases in between. Here the CDR3 reads CSARDLLGTEAFF. As DNA, the CDR3 is TGCAGTGCTAGGGACCTTTTGGGGACTGAAGCTTTCTTT.

This chain connects TRBV7-9 to TRBJ2-2; D is unclear. This CDR3 is built from 14 residues. Trimming cost V 3 bases and J 2 bases, with 7 bases left between them. In germline, CDR1 is SEHNR, CDR2 FQNEAQ (reference sequence). The CDR3 region has the DNA TGTGCCAGCAGCTTGTGGGAAAACACCGGGGAGCTGTTTTTT. It translates to CASSLWENTGELFF.

This clonotype showed up just a few times. The rearrangement links TRBV7-2 to TRBJ2-7, with TRBD1 matching 12 bases. Losses at the gene ends were 5 bases for V and 9 bases for J; bases not matched to a gene: 8. Per the germline V gene, CDR1 is SGHTA and CDR2 is FQGNSA. This CDR3 is 14 amino acids long. The CDR3 here is CASSPRDRGRVQYF. The CDR3 DNA reads as TGTGCCAGCAGCCCCCGGGACAGGGGGCGTGTGCAGTACTTC.

There are a few counts of this clonotype. The rearrangement uses TRBV5-1 and TRBJ1-6; 12 nucleotides line up with TRBD1. This CDR3 is 15 amino acids long. CDR1 SGHRS and CDR2 YFSETQ come from the germline V gene. V was clipped by 4 bases and J by 6 bases; unmatched bases: 2. CDR3 nucleotide sequence: TGCGCCAGCAGCCCGGGACAGGGGGCTAATTCACCCCTCCACTTT. Protein: CASSPGQGANSPLHF.

This chain connects TRBV20-1 to TRBJ1-1; D not certain. Germline CDR1 and CDR2: DFQATT and SNEGSKA (reference sequence). Trimming removed 7 bases from V and 5 bases from J, with 17 bases in between. This CDR3 is built from 13 residues. The CDR3: CSVRTPGKTEAFF. DNA of the CDR3: TGCAGTGTTAGGACGCCCGGGAAGACTGAAGCTTTCTTT.

The gene calls are TRBV9 and TRBJ2-3; D remains ambiguous. The ends were cut back, 0 bases at V and 5 bases at J, with 4 bases in the middle. The germline gives CDR1 SGDLS, CDR2 YYNGEE. This CDR3 region has 12 residues. CDR3 protein: CASSVDLDTQYF. CDR3 nucleotide sequence: TGTGCCAGCAGCGTAGACTTAGATACGCAGTATTTT.

The chain uses TRBV6-1 and TRBJ1-6; maybe TRBD1 (6 bases). The germline V and J ends were trimmed by 10 bases and 9 bases, with 22 bases remaining between them. Germline V gene sequence: CDR1 MNHNS, CDR2 SASEGT. CDR3 length equals 15 residues. In nucleotides, the CDR3 is TGTGCCACTTCAGGACAGCCCGAAATAGTTTCACCCCTCCACTTT. It codes for CATSGQPEIVSPLHF.

The gene calls are TRBV6-2 or TRBV6-3 and TRBJ2-1; the match to TRBD2 covers 12 bases. Germline values: CDR1 MNHEY, CDR2 SVGEGT. The V segment lost 2 bases and the J segment 6 bases; nucleotides outside the gene matches: 5. This CDR3 is 16 amino acids long. CDR3 loop: CASSYPTSGSGNEQFF. In DNA, the CDR3 is TGTGCCAGCAGTTACCCGACTAGCGGGAGTGGCAATGAGCAGTTCTTC.

This clonotype showed up just a few times. The CDR3 here is CSARGLHEQFF. The CDR3 DNA reads as TGCAGTGCTAGGGGTCTCCATGAGCAGTTCTTC. The chain joins TRBV20-1 to TRBJ2-1; D unclear. The CDR3 sequence is 11 residues long. V shed 3 bases and J shed 8 bases, with 8 bases lying between them. CDR1 and CDR2 (germline): DFQATT, SNEGSKA (reference sequence).

The CDR3 here is CASSFSGAITTQYF. The DNA for the CDR3 is TGTGCCAGCAGCTTCTCCGGGGCCATAACGACCCAGTACTTC. V is TRBV5-6 and J is TRBJ2-5, with D possibly called TRBD1 or TRBD2 (5 bases each). Trimming cost V 2 bases and J 7 bases, with 15 bases left between them. Per germline, CDR1 SGHDT and CDR2 YYEEEE. This CDR3 comprises 14 residues.

DNA of the CDR3: TGCAGCGAAAAACGCGGGGGCCACGAGGAGCAGTTCTTC. Residues: CSEKRGGHEEQFF. V usage is TRBV29-1 and J usage is TRBJ2-5, with D tentatively TRBD2 (7 bases). The assigned J gene may be wrong: the sequence end matches TRBJ2-1 better. This CDR3 region has 13 residues. Germline V lookup: CDR1 SQVTM, CDR2 ANQGSEA.

This clonotype was found a few times. J is TRBJ1-1 and V is TRBV7-9; no firm D call. Germline V CDR1 and CDR2: SEHNR, FQNEAQ (reference sequence). This CDR3 is 12 amino acids long. V lost 4 bases, J lost 11 bases, and 14 bases lay in between. The CDR3 DNA reads as TGTGCCAGCAGCTCTACCGGGAGTAGGGCTTTCTTT. It translates to CASSSTGSRAFF.

This chain connects TRBV29-1 to TRBJ2-3; 12 bases agree with TRBD2. The germline V gene encodes CDR1 SQVTM and CDR2 ANQGSEA. This CDR3 spans 14 amino acids. V dropped 7 bases and J dropped 7; count of bases not matched to a gene: 9. CDR3 sequence (DNA): TGCAGCGGAGGACTAGCGGGGAGGTCCAATACGCAGTATTTT. Its translation is CSGGLAGRSNTQYF.

The sample holds a few counts of this clonotype. This sequence joins TRBV14 and TRBJ2-7; D is unclear. Trimming stripped 8 bases from V and 2 bases from J, with 7 bases between. The CDR3 consists of 11 residues. Germline V gene data show CDR1 as SGHDN and CDR2 as FVKESK. CDR3 residues: CASRSTYEQYF. The CDR3 DNA reads TGTGCCAGCCGATCTACCTACGAGCAGTACTTC.

V usage is TRBV24-1 and J usage is TRBJ2-3; 7 positions match TRBD2. This CDR3 region has 15 residues. The germline CDR1 and CDR2 sequences are KGHDR and SFDVKD. Germline trimming cut 4 bases from V and 3 bases from J; bases unmatched to any gene: 6. CDR3 amino acids: CATSDPRLATDTQYF. In DNA, the CDR3 is TGTGCCACCAGTGACCCTCGACTAGCAACAGATACGCAGTATTTT.

The V gene is TRBV6-2 or TRBV6-3, the J gene TRBJ2-5; the D is unclear. V gave up 5 bases and J gave up 0 bases, with 7 bases separating them. CDR1 MNHEY and CDR2 SVGEGT come from the germline V gene. The CDR3 consists of 13 residues. CDR3 in amino acids: CASSDPNQETQYF. CDR3 nucleotide sequence: TGTGCCAGCAGTGACCCGAACCAAGAGACCCAGTACTTC.

The chain is built from TRBV13 and TRBJ1-5, with 9 positions matching TRBD1. The CDR3 consists of 14 residues. From germline, CDR1 is PRHDT and CDR2 FYEKMQ (reference sequence). V was clipped by 5 bases and J by 8 bases; unmatched bases: 7. CDR3 in DNA: TGTGCCAGCAGCCTGGGACAGGGCGATGAGCCCCAGCATTTT. The encoded protein is CASSLGQGDEPQHF. Supplemented by reference TRBV13 and TRBJ1-5, the full variable domain reads AAGVIQSPRHLIKEKRETATLKCYPIPRHDTVYWYQQGPGQDPQFLISFYEKMQSDKGSIPDRFSAQQFSDYHSELNMSSLELGDSALYFCASSLGQGDEPQHFGDGTRLSIL.